These 29 T cell receptor beta chains share one sample of origin, sequenced in a study of response to subunit inactivated influenza vaccine. TCRdb reanalysed the RT-PCR reads using MiXCR and keeps one entry per CDR3 protein. The sample carries approximately 500,000 distinct CDR3 sequences, around 13% recorded once. Source: PBMCs from blood, taken roughly 6 weeks after vaccination. The receptors originated from a man aged 45-60 years who received an inactivated influenza vaccine.

This clonotype turned up a few times. The rearrangement uses TRBV6-2 or TRBV6-3 and TRBJ2-7; 9 bases map to TRBD2. Germline V gene sequence: CDR1 MNHEY, CDR2 SVGEGT. The CDR3 is 15 residues long. J was trimmed by 1 base and V by 7 bases; bases with no gene match: 8. The CDR3 region is CASIGASGVSYEQYF. For the CDR3, the DNA is TGTGCCAGCATCGGCGCTAGCGGGGTTTCCTACGAGCAGTACTTC.

In this sample, this clonotype turned up a few times. The chain recombines TRBV21-1 with TRBJ2-7. TRBV21-1 is designated a pseudogene. The CDR3 is made up of 14 amino acids. The CDR3 protein is CASSKARRRNEQYF. CDR3 coding DNA: TGTGCCAGCAGCAAAGCTCGCCGCCGAAACGAGCAGTACTTC.

This clonotype has only a few counts. The chain links TRBV28 to TRBJ2-7; 11 nucleotides match TRBD1. After removal of 5 bases from V and 5 bases from J, the junction contained 8 bases not matched to a gene. CDR3 length: 15 amino acids. CDR1 MDHEN and CDR2 SYDVKM come from the germline V gene. CDR3 DNA: TGTGCCAGCAGTCTCCGGACAGGGGGCTTGGACGAGCAGTACTTC. Amino acid sequence: CASSLRTGGLDEQYF.

J is TRBJ2-7 and V is TRBV3-1; D might be TRBD1 or TRBD2, each matching 5 bases. Trimming shortened V by 5 bases and J by 0 bases, and 11 bases separated the two germline ends. Per the germline V gene, CDR1 is LGHDT and CDR2 is YNNKEL (reference sequence). This CDR3 has 14 residues. The CDR3 region has the DNA TGTGCCAGCAGCACCGGGACCCTCTCCTACGAGCAGTACTTC. Translation: CASSTGTLSYEQYF.

The J gene is TRBJ2-5, the V gene TRBV6-2 or TRBV6-3; D perhaps matches TRBD2 (6 bases). From germline, CDR1 is MNHEY and CDR2 SVGEGT. The CDR3 runs to 17 residues. Trimming removed 2 bases at V and 4 bases at J, with 20 bases between. DNA of the CDR3: TGTGCCAGCAGTTACATCCCAACGGTCGGGAGAAGAGAGACCCAGTACTTC. It translates to CASSYIPTVGRRETQYF.

The genes are TRBV12-3 or TRBV12-4 and TRBJ2-7, with 10 bases matching TRBD2. The trim removed 3 bases at V and 5 bases at J, leaving 10 bases unmatched. The CDR3 is 16 amino acids. The CDR3 reads CASSFGSGRAGNEQYF. Written as DNA, the CDR3 is TGTGCCAGCAGTTTTGGAAGCGGGAGGGCCGGGAACGAGCAGTACTTC.

The gene calls are TRBV10-3 and TRBJ2-5; D is perhaps TRBD1 or TRBD2 (5 bases each). The CDR3 has 17 amino acids. V shed 0 bases and J shed 4 bases, with 18 bases lying between them. Germline lookup yields CDR1 ENHRY and CDR2 SYGVKD. The CDR3 DNA reads as TGTGCCATCAGTGAGTCCAACGGCCAGGGTGGAGGAGAGACCCAGTACTTC. The encoded protein is CAISESNGQGGGETQYF.

The chain carries TRBV7-9 and TRBJ2-5; tentatively, D is TRBD1 or TRBD2 (6 bases each). The CDR3 runs to 12 residues. CDR1 and CDR2 from the germline V gene are SEHNR and FQNEAQ (reference sequence). V gave up 10 bases and J gave up 2 bases, with 11 bases separating them. CDR3 amino acids: CATRGGQETQYF. CDR3 bases: TGTGCCACCAGGGGAGGTCAAGAGACCCAGTACTTC.

This clonotype was observed a few times. J is TRBJ2-1 and V is TRBV11-3; D ambiguous. The CDR3 runs 12 residues. The germline V gene has CDR1 SGHNT and CDR2 YENEEA. Trimming took off 4 bases at V and 8 bases at J, with 9 bases between the two ends. CDR3 region: CASSSPPHEQFF. The CDR3 DNA follows: TGTGCCAGCAGCTCCCCCCCACATGAGCAGTTCTTC.

This clonotype appeared a few times. The chain recombines TRBV6-1 with TRBJ1-2; D remains ambiguous. The CDR3 has 15 residues. V was cut by 2 bases and J by 6 bases, with 16 bases left in between. CDR1 and CDR2 (germline): MNHNS, SASEGT. This CDR3 is CASSERWALLDGYTF. Here the CDR3 DNA reads TGTGCCAGCAGTGAACGCTGGGCCCTACTGGATGGCTACACCTTC.

The rearrangement uses TRBV21-1 and TRBJ1-6; the DNA was not used to check the table's D call, TRBD1. TRBV21-1 is tagged as a pseudogene. The CDR3 runs to 14 residues. The CDR3: CASRTGTDNSPLHF. CDR3 DNA: TGTGCCAGCAGAACCGGGACGGACAATTCACCCCTCCACTTT.

This clonotype was observed a handful of times. The V and J genes are TRBV29-1 and TRBJ2-1; TRBD1 aligns across 9 bases. The CDR3 totals 14 residues. Germline V CDR1 and CDR2: SQVTM, ANQGSEA. After removal of 8 bases from V and 8 bases from J, the junction contained 13 bases not matched to a gene. The CDR3 DNA sequence: TGCAGCCTTCTATCGGGACAGGGTAGCGATGAGCAGTTCTTC. This sequence encodes CSLLSGQGSDEQFF.

The genes are TRBV19 and TRBJ2-2; D perhaps matches TRBD2 (6 bases). Looked up from germline, CDR1 is LNHDA and CDR2 is SQIVND (reference sequence). There are 15 residues in the CDR3. The V end was cut by 5 bases, the J end by 6 bases, with 16 bases between. The CDR3 loop is CASSQGTLTAGELFF. The CDR3 nucleotides are TGTGCCAGTAGTCAAGGGACTCTCACGGCCGGGGAGCTGTTTTTT. The variable domain in full, with the rest retrieved from reference TRBV19 and TRBJ2-2, is DGGITQSPKYLFRKEGQNVTLSCEQNLNHDAMYWYRQDPGQGLRLIYYSQIVNDFQKGDIAEGYSVSREKKESFPLTVTSAQKNPTAFYLCASSQGTLTAGELFFGEGSRLTVL.

This clonotype was recorded a few times. V usage is TRBV7-3 and J usage is TRBJ2-2; D remains ambiguous. Germline-derived CDR1 and CDR2 are SGHTA and FQGTGA. Trimming cost V 3 bases and J 4 bases, with 6 bases left between them. The CDR3 runs 13 residues. The CDR3 region has the DNA TGTGCCAGCAGCTTCAAAACCACCGGGGAGCTGTTTTTT. Its translation is CASSFKTTGELFF.

This clonotype has a handful of counts. The chain recombines TRBV20-1 with TRBJ1-4; a weak D match, TRBD1 (6 bases). Per germline, CDR1 DFQATT and CDR2 SNEGSKA (reference sequence). The germline V and J ends were trimmed by 1 base and 0 bases, with 12 bases remaining between them. The CDR3 contains 16 residues. CDR3 in amino acids: CSARAIQGSTNEKLFF. In DNA form, the CDR3 reads TGCAGTGCTAGAGCTATACAGGGATCAACTAATGAAAAACTGTTTTTT.

This clonotype has just a few counts. DNA for the CDR3: TGCGCCAGCAGCTTGGAACAGGGTAGGCATGGCTACACCTTC. Amino acid sequence: CASSLEQGRHGYTF. V is TRBV5-1 and J is TRBJ1-2, with a weak D call TRBD1 (6 bases). The length of the CDR3 is 14 residues. Trimming took 0 bases from V and 6 from J, leaving 12 bases between them. Looked up from germline, CDR1 is SGHRS and CDR2 is YFSETQ.

This clonotype has a handful of counts. This sequence joins TRBV5-1 and TRBJ2-5, with D unclear. The length of the CDR3 is 14 residues. Germline assignment: CDR1 SGHRS and CDR2 YFSETQ. V was cut by 1 base and J by 4 bases, with 11 bases left in between. The CDR3 here is CASSLRSDRETQYF. The CDR3 nucleotides read TGCGCCAGCAGCTTGAGGTCTGATCGAGAGACCCAGTACTTC. Complete variable domain (other parts from reference TRBV5-1 and TRBJ2-5): KAGVTQTPRYLIKTRGQQVTLSCSPISGHRSVSWYQQTPGQGLQFLFEYFSETQRNKGNFPGRFSGRQFSNSRSEMNVSTLELGDSALYLCASSLRSDRETQYFGPGTRLLVL.

This clonotype has just a few counts. The chain uses TRBV18 and TRBJ2-7; D may be TRBD2 (6 bases). The V gene lost 2 bases and the J gene lost 1 base, with 12 bases spanning the gap. Germline CDR1 KGHSH, CDR2 LQKENI. The CDR3 totals 15 residues. In DNA form, the CDR3 reads TGTGCCAGCTCACCAGGCAGTGGGGGGTCCTACGAGCAGTACTTC. Translation gives CASSPGSGGSYEQYF.

There are a few counts of this clonotype. CDR3 bases: TGTGCCAGCAGTTCTCGGGCCCCCTCTAGGGAGACCCAGTACTTC. Protein product: CASSSRAPSRETQYF. The chain recombines TRBV28 with TRBJ2-5; no definite D call. This CDR3 region has 15 residues. Trimming removed 4 bases from V and 5 bases from J, with 17 bases in between. CDR1 and CDR2 (germline): MDHEN, SYDVKM.

This clonotype was counted only a few times. The chain is built from TRBV5-1 and TRBJ2-2; 11 nucleotides agree with TRBD2. Germline CDR1 is SGHRS and CDR2 is YFSETQ. V was pared by 4 bases and J by 5 bases, with 7 bases of the junction left unmatched. CDR3 size: 16 residues. The DNA of the CDR3 is TGCGCCAGCAGCCAAGTAGCGGGGGGGCCGACCGGGGAGCTGTTTTTT. It yields the protein CASSQVAGGPTGELFF.

The chain carries TRBV11-2 and TRBJ2-5; possibly TRBD1 for D (5 bases). This CDR3 is built from 16 residues. V gave up 5 bases and J gave up 5 bases, with 21 bases separating them. Looked up from germline, CDR1 is SGHAT and CDR2 is FQNNGV. CDR3 sequence reads: CASSARVGAPGETQYF. CDR3 bases: TGTGCCAGCAGCGCCCGGGTAGGGGCCCCTGGGGAGACCCAGTACTTC. Full variable domain (outside the CDR3, taken from reference TRBV11-2 and TRBJ2-5): EAGVAQSPRYKIIEKRQSVAFWCNPISGHATLYWYQQILGQGPKLLIQFQNNGVVDDSQLPKDRFSAERLKGVDSTLKIQPAKLEDSAVYLCASSARVGAPGETQYFGPGTRLLVL.

The gene calls are TRBV12-3 or TRBV12-4 and TRBJ2-3, with 11 positions matching TRBD2. V trimming: 5 bases; J trimming: 4 bases; junction bases outside the gene matches: 8. The length of the CDR3 is 16 residues. The CDR3 DNA is TGTGCCAGCAGTCCTAGACTAGCGGGAAGCCCAGATACGCAGTATTTT. Encoded protein: CASSPRLAGSPDTQYF.

This clonotype turned up a few times. J is TRBJ2-7 and V is TRBV6-5; TRBD2 aligns across 11 bases. Unmatched junction bases numbered 4, after V lost 0 bases and J lost 0 bases. The germline CDR1 and CDR2 sequences are MNHEY and SVGAGI. CDR3 size: 17 residues. CDR3 DNA: TGTGCCAGCAGTTACTCGCTAGCGGGAGGTACCTCCTACGAGCAGTACTTC. Translating gives CASSYSLAGGTSYEQYF.

This chain connects TRBV20-1 to TRBJ2-2, with 8 bases identical to TRBD1. The CDR3 contains 16 residues. Germline loops: CDR1 DFQATT, CDR2 SNEGSKA (reference sequence). Losses at the gene ends were 0 bases for V and 2 bases for J; bases not matched to a gene: 5. CDR3 bases: TGCAGTGCTAGAGATACGGGACAGGCTAACACCGGGGAGCTGTTTTTT. Its translation: CSARDTGQANTGELFF.

The CDR3 DNA follows: TGTGCCAGCAGCCATGGAGGACAGGGGAGGAATCAGCCCCAGCATTTT. Translated: CASSHGGQGRNQPQHF. The chain is built from TRBV3-1 and TRBJ1-5; 9 nucleotides match TRBD1. The V gene's germline CDR1 is LGHDT and CDR2 YNNKEL (reference sequence). The CDR3 consists of 16 residues. Trimming removed 3 bases from V and 4 bases from J; junction bases left unmatched: 7.

The rearrangement joins TRBV6-1 to TRBJ2-3; 9 positions agree with TRBD1. CDR1 and CDR2 from the germline V gene are MNHNS and SASEGT. V shed 5 bases, J shed 7 bases, and the junction held 4 bases outside the gene matches. This CDR3 comprises 13 residues. The CDR3 reads CASSRDRGNTQYF. In DNA form, the CDR3 reads TGTGCCAGCAGTCGTGACAGGGGGAATACGCAGTATTTT.

The chain uses TRBV20-1 and TRBJ2-1, with TRBD2 matching 9 bases. V was pared by 3 bases and J by 8 bases, with 11 bases of the junction left unmatched. Germline V gene sequence: CDR1 DFQATT, CDR2 SNEGSKA (reference sequence). The CDR3 covers 15 residues. Written as DNA, the CDR3 is TGCAGTGCTAGGAGTTTTAGGGGACTAGCCGATGAGCAGTTCTTC. Residues: CSARSFRGLADEQFF.

This clonotype was observed a handful of times. The J gene is TRBJ1-2, the V gene TRBV28, with D hard to call. Germline V lookup: CDR1 MDHEN, CDR2 SYDVKM. The germline V and J ends were trimmed by 5 bases and 0 bases, with 16 bases remaining between them. This CDR3 has 16 amino acids. The CDR3 DNA is TGTGCCAGCAGTCCCCCCGGACTCGGGACTAACTATGGCTACACCTTC. It specifies CASSPPGLGTNYGYTF.

Only a few counts were recorded for this clonotype. The chain is built from TRBV20-1 and TRBJ2-7; TRBD1 might be the D (6 bases). Per germline, CDR1 DFQATT and CDR2 SNEGSKA (reference sequence). V shed 3 bases and J shed 3 bases, with 12 bases lying between them. The CDR3 sequence is 13 residues long. CDR3 loop: CSASDGQFYEQYF. The CDR3 DNA follows: TGCAGTGCTAGTGATGGACAGTTCTACGAGCAGTACTTC.